This T cell receptor (beta chain) was profiled in a study of long-term antiretroviral therapy in people with HIV. The authors ran the immunoSEQ assay, v3.0, at survey level. Profiled with immunoSEQ multiplex PCR; TCRdb holds only in-frame clones, not every one. The table records tens of thousands of clones, about four fifths of them present only once. This CDR3 is built from 14 residues. Germline V gives CDR1 SGHDT, CDR2 YYEEEE. Trimming removed 1 base from V and 0 bases from J; junction bases left unmatched: 0. J is TRBJ1-1 and V is TRBV5-6; 7 positions match TRBD1. Specimen: unsorted PBMCs, collected 1.5 years after starting antiretroviral therapy. The TCR originated in a man between 25 and 39 years old with HIV. In nucleotides, the CDR3 is TGTGCCAGCAGCTTGACAGGGGTGAACACTGAAGCTTTCTTT. Translating gives CASSLTGVNTEAFF. Full variable domain (remainder filled in from reference TRBV5-6 and TRBJ1-1): DAGVTQSPTHLIKTRGQQVTLRCSPKSGHDTVSWYQQALGQGPQFIFQYYEEEERQRGNFPDRFSGHQFPNYSSELNVNALLLGDSALYLCASSLTGVNTEAFFGQGTRLTVV.